This entry features one TCR beta chain sequence. Its target is unknown. The entry originates in a study of beta chain features in type 1 diabetes. Study background: Cell yields, age and gender were similar between patients and healthy donors.

Study-level points and caveats: In type 1 diabetes patients, VDJ junctions had fewer insertions; deletions at these junctions were more frequent. A moderate, significant TCRB CDR3 shortening appeared in type 1 diabetes across four CD4+ subsets.

The authors reverse transcribed all of the isolated RNA, so sequencing captured expressed TCRB transcripts. Using immunoSEQ multiplex PCR, the repertoire was profiled, and TCRdb retains in-frame clones only, with some absent. This table holds more than 550,000 clones, 11% to 15% found once. The V and J ends lost 7 bases and 7 bases respectively, with 13 bases between them. Looked up from germline, CDR1 is SQVTM and CDR2 is ANQGSEA. This CDR3 region has 11 residues. The source is a young man with type 1 diabetes. The chain employs TRBV29-1 and TRBJ1-1; the D gene is possibly TRBD1 (5 bases). The specimen was naive CD4+ T cells from blood. The CDR3 nucleotides are TGCAGCGCGCAGGGATACGATGAAGCTTTCTTT. Protein sequence: CSAQGYDEAFF.